Reported below is one T cell receptor beta chain. The record originates from a study of blood T cell repertoires in COVID-19. For the study at large: PBMCs, B-cell-depleted T cells, or T cells were the source of the cDNA or gDNA that made up the material.

Source study methods: Cell counts per sample came from amplifying reference gene primers. TCRdb's copy holds only in-frame clones and misses some; the assay was immunoSEQ multiplex PCR. The V and J calls and clone size are taken from that table; D and trimming were inferred from the DNA. The sample has under 150,000 clones, 70% to 90% seen once; the top ten hold 7.5% to 9.5%. V was shortened by 1 base and J by 2 bases, with 9 bases between the two germline ends. The CDR3 totals 14 residues. The germline V gene has CDR1 MNHEY and CDR2 SVGAGI. Sequenced material: peripheral blood. The source of this sequence is a woman in her 70s who had recovered from COVID-19. This chain connects TRBV6-5 to TRBJ2-7, with a tentative D call TRBD2 (6 bases). The CDR3 DNA sequence: TGTGCCAGCAGTTACTGGGGGGAGACCTACGAGCAGTACTTC. This gives the protein CASSYWGETYEQYF.